Listed below are T cell receptor beta chains from one sample, sequenced in a study of Ad26.COV2.S vaccination and SARS-CoV-2 variants. Profiling relied on immunoSEQ multiplex PCR, and the TCRdb table lists in-frame clones only, not all of them. The sample lists 350,000 to 400,000 clones; 70% to 90% were seen once. This specimen was peripheral blood, taken in a trial of Ad26.COV2.S vaccine versus placebo. All receptors derive from a person between 18 and 59 years old who received the Ad26.COV2.S COVID-19 vaccine or a placebo. CDR3s include the opening cysteine and the closing phenylalanine or tryptophan. Fields, in order: V gene, J gene, CDR3 protein.

V gene: TRBV7-2; J gene: TRBJ2-2; CDR3 protein: CASSLTSGMGGELFF
V gene: TRBV7-9; J gene: TRBJ2-5; CDR3 protein: CASSPPGLGKETQYF
V gene: TRBV10-3; J gene: TRBJ1-1; CDR3 protein: CAISESMGENTEAFF
V gene: TRBV6-2/TRBV6-3; J gene: TRBJ1-5; CDR3 protein: CASSYFDRGRQPQHF
V gene: TRBV9; J gene: TRBJ2-5; CDR3 protein: CASSVDPQDGTQYF
V gene: TRBV3-1/TRBV3-2; J gene: TRBJ1-2; CDR3 protein: CASTPSTLSNYGYTF
V gene: TRBV30; J gene: TRBJ1-2; CDR3 protein: CAWTLGPLNYGYTF
V gene: TRBV4-1; J gene: TRBJ2-3; CDR3 protein: CASSHLGSDTQYF
V gene: TRBV19; J gene: TRBJ1-2; CDR3 protein: CASSSSQGTRGYTF
V gene: TRBV19; J gene: TRBJ2-7; CDR3 protein: CASSNTGTSYEQYF
V gene: TRBV6-2/TRBV6-3; J gene: TRBJ2-3; CDR3 protein: CASSYLAGPNTDTQYF
V gene: TRBV6-1; J gene: TRBJ1-3; CDR3 protein: CASSEMEVFHAGNTIYF
V gene: TRBV3-1/TRBV3-2; J gene: TRBJ2-5; CDR3 protein: CASSQVIRDSQETQYF
V gene: TRBV19; J gene: TRBJ1-2; CDR3 protein: CASSITTTSYGYTF
V gene: TRBV27; J gene: TRBJ1-1; CDR3 protein: CASSYGVMNTEAFF
V gene: TRBV3-1/TRBV3-2; J gene: TRBJ2-2; CDR3 protein: CASSQSSNTGELFF
V gene: TRBV11-2; J gene: TRBJ1-1; CDR3 protein: CASSSPGVNTEAFF
V gene: TRBV9; J gene: TRBJ1-2; CDR3 protein: CASSAPRGASYGYTF
V gene: TRBV7-9; J gene: TRBJ1-4; CDR3 protein: CASSFLQGEKLFF
V gene: TRBV2; J gene: TRBJ1-4; CDR3 protein: CASSAFRQGGEKLFF
V gene: TRBV5-4; J gene: TRBJ2-3; CDR3 protein: CASSLLSTDTQYF
V gene: TRBV15; J gene: TRBJ1-2; CDR3 protein: CATSRDRAFGYTF
V gene: TRBV19; J gene: TRBJ2-5; CDR3 protein: CASRGRRETQYF
V gene: TRBV18; J gene: TRBJ1-5; CDR3 protein: CASSRDSNQPQHF
V gene: TRBV19; J gene: TRBJ1-5; CDR3 protein: CASSNFDQPQHF
V gene: TRBV29-1; J gene: TRBJ2-3; CDR3 protein: CSVEEHGTDTQYF
V gene: TRBV9; J gene: TRBJ1-1; CDR3 protein: CASSRPGDYTEAFF
V gene: TRBV19; J gene: TRBJ2-7; CDR3 protein: CASSTSSGYEQYF
V gene: TRBV5-4; J gene: TRBJ2-5; CDR3 protein: CASSDGGGQETQYF
V gene: TRBV4-3; J gene: TRBJ2-7; CDR3 protein: CASSQEPSGGSRGDEQYF
V gene: TRBV18; J gene: TRBJ2-7; CDR3 protein: CASSPGQGNGEQYF
V gene: TRBV7-2; J gene: TRBJ1-1; CDR3 protein: CASSLFGNTEAFF
V gene: TRBV7-9; J gene: TRBJ2-2; CDR3 protein: CASSPRVAAGITGELFF
V gene: TRBV5-1; J gene: TRBJ2-5; CDR3 protein: CASRPGLAQETQYF
V gene: TRBV19; J gene: TRBJ1-2; CDR3 protein: CASTQQGENGGYTF
V gene: TRBV10-1; J gene: TRBJ2-1; CDR3 protein: CASSESGRFNEQFF
V gene: TRBV19; J gene: TRBJ1-1; CDR3 protein: CASSMPQANTEAFF
V gene: TRBV9; J gene: TRBJ2-2; CDR3 protein: CASSASGGLFF
V gene: TRBV4-1; J gene: TRBJ2-7; CDR3 protein: CASSQVFAGNTYEQYF
V gene: TRBV6-5; J gene: TRBJ2-5; CDR3 protein: CASRRTSGGGETQYF
V gene: TRBV6-5; J gene: TRBJ1-3; CDR3 protein: CASSYSKGSSGNTIYF
V gene: TRBV19; J gene: TRBJ2-7; CDR3 protein: CASSIFGGGSHEQYF
V gene: TRBV5-1; J gene: TRBJ2-7; CDR3 protein: CASSYGQGVYEQYF
V gene: TRBV3-1/TRBV3-2; J gene: TRBJ1-2; CDR3 protein: CASSQAEGYGYTF
V gene: TRBV30; J gene: TRBJ1-3; CDR3 protein: CAWTWDSEYSGNTIYF